A selection of T cell receptor beta chains follows, all from one sample in a study of blood T cell repertoires in COVID-19. Repertoires were generated with immunoSEQ multiplex PCR, while TCRdb's copy carries only in-frame clones and drops some. Counted here are roughly 100,000 clones, roughly 81% occurring once; the ten biggest clones make up under 2.5%. Sequencing was performed on peripheral blood. These TCRs come from a human donor in a cohort sampled during active COVID-19. CDR3s include the opening cysteine and the closing phenylalanine or tryptophan. The D gene is left open where the match is weak. The listing skips clone size in some rows; elsewhere it reads once, few, many or a size class.

v_call: TRBV18; clone_size: NA; j_call: TRBJ2-4; d_call: NA; cdr3_nt: TGTGCCAGCTCACCACTGGGGACACTATTTCTAGCCAAAAACATTCAGTACTTC; cdr3_aa: CASSPLGTLFLAKNIQYF
v_call: TRBV5-5; clone_size: NA; j_call: TRBJ1-5; d_call: NA; cdr3_nt: TGTGCCAGCAGCCAGGACAGCTACAATCAGCCCCAGCATTTT; cdr3_aa: CASSQDSYNQPQHF
v_call: TRBV5-4; clone_size: NA; j_call: TRBJ2-7; d_call: TRBD2; cdr3_nt: TGTGCCAGCAGCTTACTCCCGGGACTAGCGGGGGGGGCGGCCTACGAGCAGTACTTC; cdr3_aa: CASSLLPGLAGGAAYEQYF
v_call: TRBV7-9; clone_size: NA; j_call: TRBJ1-6; d_call: NA; cdr3_nt: TGTGCCAGCAGCTTCACAGGGTCCTCACCCCTCCACTTT; cdr3_aa: CASSFTGSSPLHF
v_call: TRBV4-2; clone_size: NA; j_call: TRBJ1-4; d_call: NA; cdr3_nt: TGTGCCAGCAGCCAAGCTTTTGCGGGGGGCGGTGAAAAACTGTTTTTT; cdr3_aa: CASSQAFAGGGEKLFF
v_call: TRBV7-9; clone_size: few; j_call: TRBJ2-7; d_call: TRBD1; cdr3_nt: TGTGCCAGCAGCTTTAGGACAGGGGGTTACGAGCAGTACTTC; cdr3_aa: CASSFRTGGYEQYF
v_call: TRBV5-1; clone_size: NA; j_call: TRBJ1-1; d_call: TRBD1; cdr3_nt: TGCGCCAGCAGCCCCCCGGACAGGATGAACACTGAAGCTTTCTTT; cdr3_aa: CASSPPDRMNTEAFF
v_call: TRBV11-2; clone_size: NA; j_call: TRBJ1-2; d_call: NA; cdr3_nt: TGTGCCAGCAGCCTAATGGAGGGGTCTGGCTACACCTTC; cdr3_aa: CASSLMEGSGYTF
v_call: TRBV19; clone_size: NA; j_call: TRBJ2-7; d_call: TRBD1; cdr3_nt: TGTGCCAGTAGTACATCTCGGACAGGGGCCAAAAGCTCCTACGAGCAGTACTTC; cdr3_aa: CASSTSRTGAKSSYEQYF
v_call: TRBV13; clone_size: NA; j_call: TRBJ1-1; d_call: NA; cdr3_nt: TGTGCCAGCAGCCCGGCGGGTTTTTACACTGAAGCTTTCTTT; cdr3_aa: CASSPAGFYTEAFF
v_call: TRBV6-2/TRBV6-3; clone_size: NA; j_call: TRBJ2-1; d_call: NA; cdr3_nt: TGTGCCAGCAGTTACTCCGCGCCTATAGGGGTCTACAATGAGCAGTTCTTC; cdr3_aa: CASSYSAPIGVYNEQFF
v_call: TRBV9; clone_size: NA; j_call: TRBJ2-1; d_call: NA; cdr3_nt: TGTGCCAGCAGCGTAGACAGGGAAGCGTCCAATGAGCAGTTCTTC; cdr3_aa: CASSVDREASNEQFF
v_call: TRBV28; clone_size: NA; j_call: TRBJ1-5; d_call: NA; cdr3_nt: TGTGCCAGCAACCTACAGGGTCCCCAGCCCCAGCATTTT; cdr3_aa: CASNLQGPQPQHF
v_call: TRBV5-1; clone_size: once; j_call: TRBJ1-2; d_call: TRBD1; cdr3_nt: TGCGCCAGCAGCTCGATACCGGGACAGGGGAATGGCTACACCTTC; cdr3_aa: CASSSIPGQGNGYTF
v_call: TRBV7-2; clone_size: once; j_call: TRBJ2-5; d_call: NA; cdr3_nt: TGTGCCAGCAGCTTATCACAGGCTCAGGAGACCCAGTACTTC; cdr3_aa: CASSLSQAQETQYF
v_call: TRBV7-2; clone_size: NA; j_call: TRBJ2-1; d_call: TRBD1; cdr3_nt: TGTGCCAGCAGCTACCAGGGGGCGGGTTTAGAGCAGTTCTTC; cdr3_aa: CASSYQGAGLEQFF
v_call: TRBV14; clone_size: NA; j_call: TRBJ2-3; d_call: NA; cdr3_nt: TGTGCCAGCAGCCAAGGGCTAGCACAGTCGCATACGCAGTATTTT; cdr3_aa: CASSQGLAQSHTQYF